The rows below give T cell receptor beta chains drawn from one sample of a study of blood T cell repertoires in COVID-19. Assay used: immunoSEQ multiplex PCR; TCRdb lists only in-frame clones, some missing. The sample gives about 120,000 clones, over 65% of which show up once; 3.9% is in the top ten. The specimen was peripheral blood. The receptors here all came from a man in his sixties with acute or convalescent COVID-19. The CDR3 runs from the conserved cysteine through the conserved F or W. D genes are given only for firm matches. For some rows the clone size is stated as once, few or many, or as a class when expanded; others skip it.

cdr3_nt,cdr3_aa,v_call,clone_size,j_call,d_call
TGTGCCAGTAGTATCGGGTACGAGCAGTACTTC,CASSIGYEQYF,TRBV19,once,TRBJ2-7,.
TGTGCCAGCAGCCCCGGACTAGCCCACTACAATGAGCAGTTCTTC,CASSPGLAHYNEQFF,TRBV14,.,TRBJ2-1,TRBD2
TGTGCCAGCAGCTTCCAGAGGGAGACCCAGTACTTC,CASSFQRETQYF,TRBV7-2,.,TRBJ2-5,.
TGTGCCAGCAGCCACATTGGACAGGGCGTTGAAGCTTTCTTT,CASSHIGQGVEAFF,TRBV6-2/TRBV6-3,once,TRBJ1-1,TRBD1
TGTGCCAGCTCACCTATCCCAGACTCCTACAATGAGCAGTTCTTC,CASSPIPDSYNEQFF,TRBV18,.,TRBJ2-1,.
TGCGCCAGCAGCCAAGATCAGGGAGGGATGAATTCACCCCTCCACTTT,CASSQDQGGMNSPLHF,TRBV4-3,.,TRBJ1-6,.
TGTGCCAGTTCCACTGATCTCTCCTACAATGAGCAGTTCTTC,CASSTDLSYNEQFF,TRBV9,.,TRBJ2-1,.
TGTGCCTGGAGTGTCGCCGGAGCAATGTCTAACTATGGCTACACCTTC,CAWSVAGAMSNYGYTF,TRBV30,.,TRBJ1-2,.
TGTGCCAGCAGTTCACAGAGATTCTCTGGGGCCAACGTCCTGACTTTC,CASSSQRFSGANVLTF,TRBV6-2/TRBV6-3,.,TRBJ2-6,.
TGTGCCATCAGTCTAGCGCATTCTAGCACAGATACGCAGTATTTT,CAISLAHSSTDTQYF,TRBV10-3,few,TRBJ2-3,.
TGTGCCAGCAGCCGCAGGACTTACAATCAGCCCCAGCATTTT,CASSRRTYNQPQHF,TRBV6-2/TRBV6-3,.,TRBJ1-5,.
TGTGCCTGGAGTAAACGACAGGGTAGGGAAAAACTGTTTTTT,CAWSKRQGREKLFF,TRBV30,.,TRBJ1-4,TRBD1
TGCGCCAGCAGCAGGGAGGGGCAGGTCACTGAAGCTTTCTTT,CASSREGQVTEAFF,TRBV5-1,.,TRBJ1-1,.
TGCGCCAGCACCCCGCAGGCAGGGGCAATGCACGAGCAGTACTTC,CASTPQAGAMHEQYF,TRBV5-1,.,TRBJ2-7,.
TGCGCCACCTCACCTCAGCTAGCGGGTGGCACCGGGGAGCTGTTTTTT,CATSPQLAGGTGELFF,TRBV5-1,.,TRBJ2-2,TRBD2
TGTGCCAGCAGCTCACGGACAGGATTAGGTAACTATGGCTACACCTTC,CASSSRTGLGNYGYTF,TRBV3-1/TRBV3-2,.,TRBJ1-2,TRBD1
TGCGCCAGCAGCTACCTTCCCGGGTCTCCCTACGAGCAGTACTTC,CASSYLPGSPYEQYF,TRBV5-1,.,TRBJ2-7,.
TGTGCCAGCAGCGCGACCGGGAAGACTGCCTCCTATGAGCAGTTCTTC,CASSATGKTASYEQFF,TRBV7-2,.,TRBJ2-1,.
TGCGCCAGCAGCGGCGGGAGCTCCTACGAGCAGTACTTC,CASSGGSSYEQYF,TRBV4-3,.,TRBJ2-7,TRBD2
TGTGCCAGCTTCAAAGGGGTAGAAGCCTACAATGAGCAGTTCTTC,CASFKGVEAYNEQFF,TRBV5-4,.,TRBJ2-1,.
TGTGCCAGCAGTTTGAGGATGGGACAGCATCGAAATACGCAGTATTTT,CASSLRMGQHRNTQYF,TRBV28,.,TRBJ2-3,TRBD1
TGTGCCAGCAGCGCCGCCGGGACTAGCGGGAGGGCCGTAAAGACCCAGTACTTC,CASSAAGTSGRAVKTQYF,TRBV7-2,few,TRBJ2-5,TRBD2
TGTGCCAGCAGTGGAGGGGGGGACGGGCCGAACACTGAAGCTTTCTTT,CASSGGGDGPNTEAFF,TRBV2,.,TRBJ1-1,.
TGTGCCAGCAGACTCGCTAGCTCTTCTACCTACGAGCAGTACTTC,CASRLASSSTYEQYF,TRBV6-5,.,TRBJ2-7,.
TGTGCCAGCAGCCAGGCGGGGGTCGATACGCAGTATTTT,CASSQAGVDTQYF,TRBV7-3,.,TRBJ2-3,TRBD2
TGCAGCTCAAAGGGGGCAGGGGCCGAGAATGAGCAGTTCTTC,CSSKGAGAENEQFF,TRBV29-1,.,TRBJ2-1,TRBD1
TGTGCCAGCAGTTCAGGGGGCCAAAATGAGCAGTTCTTC,CASSSGGQNEQFF,TRBV7-2,.,TRBJ2-1,TRBD1
TGTGCCAGCAGCTTGACAGGGACCTACGAGCAGTACTTC,CASSLTGTYEQYF,TRBV5-6,.,TRBJ2-7,.
TGTGCCAGCAGGGGGGAACGGGGGATTCAGCATTTT,CASRGERGIQHF,TRBV12-3/TRBV12-4,.,TRBJ1-5,.
TGTGCCAGCAGCGCTGTAGCTTTTAGTCTTTGGAATGAGCAGTTCTTC,CASSAVAFSLWNEQFF,TRBV9,.,TRBJ2-1,.
TGTGCCAGCATTCGGGGGGCTGGCGGTTCACCCCTCCACTTT,CASIRGAGGSPLHF,TRBV11-2,.,TRBJ1-6,.
TGTGCCAGCTCAAGCACGCCACAGGGGGCGATGGATGAAAAACTGTTTTTT,CASSSTPQGAMDEKLFF,TRBV18,.,TRBJ1-4,TRBD1
TGTGCCACCAGGGGCAGATTAGGCAATGAGCAGTTCTTC,CATRGRLGNEQFF,TRBV15,once,TRBJ2-1,.
TGTGCCAGCAACAGGGAAACTAATGAAAAACTGTTTTTT,CASNRETNEKLFF,TRBV9,.,TRBJ1-4,.
TGTGCCAGCAGCCAAGAGCCAACTAGCGGGAGGAAGCAGTTCTTC,CASSQEPTSGRKQFF,TRBV4-2,.,TRBJ2-1,TRBD2
TGTGCCAGCAGCCCGGGAGGGGGCTACGAGCAGTACTTC,CASSPGGGYEQYF,TRBV7-9,.,TRBJ2-7,TRBD2
TGCAGCGTCGCGGGACAGTCCTGGGCCCCTGTCCGCCCCTCTGACGGCAGCTACACCTTC,CSVAGQSWAPVRPSDGSYTF,TRBV29-1,.,TRBJ1-2,TRBD1
TGTGCCAGCAGCTCCCCCGGGGTTGGAGGAAACACCATATATTTT,CASSSPGVGGNTIYF,TRBV28,.,TRBJ1-3,.
TGTGCCAGCAGCTACCTACCCCCAGATACGCAGTATTTT,CASSYLPPDTQYF,TRBV2,.,TRBJ2-3,.
TGTGCCAGCAGCTCTACGGGAGCGGGGAGGGAGCAGTTCTTC,CASSSTGAGREQFF,TRBV25-1,.,TRBJ2-1,TRBD2
TGTGCCAGCAGCCAAGAGAGAGCCTCCTACGAGCAGTACTTC,CASSQERASYEQYF,TRBV4-2,.,TRBJ2-7,.
TGTGCCAGCAGCCAATACACAGGGGTGAACGAGCAGTACTTC,CASSQYTGVNEQYF,TRBV3-1/TRBV3-2,.,TRBJ2-7,TRBD1
TGTGCCAGCGCACTACAGGGGGCGGACGGGGCCAACGTCCTGACTTTC,CASALQGADGANVLTF,TRBV27,few,TRBJ2-6,TRBD1
TGTGCCAGCGAAAACAGATATGGCTACACCTTC,CASENRYGYTF,TRBV2,.,TRBJ1-2,.
TGTGCCAGTAGCCCCTTTAGCTCCTACAATGAGCAGTTCTTC,CASSPFSSYNEQFF,TRBV19,.,TRBJ2-1,.
TGCAGCGTTGTTGGAGGACCCTACTACGAGCAGTACTTC,CSVVGGPYYEQYF,TRBV29-1,.,TRBJ2-7,.
TGTGCCAGCAGCTGGGATTCCCCAGCGGGCTCCTACGAGCAGTACTTC,CASSWDSPAGSYEQYF,TRBV7-9,few,TRBJ2-7,.
TGCGCCAGCAGCGGAACAGGGGCGAACACCGGGGAGCTGTTTTTT,CASSGTGANTGELFF,TRBV5-1,.,TRBJ2-2,TRBD1
TGTGCCAGCAGTTTATTACCTAGCGGGAGGAGGGTGGAAGAGACCCAGTACTTC,CASSLLPSGRRVEETQYF,TRBV28,.,TRBJ2-5,TRBD2
TGTGCCAGCAGCCAAGACCCCCGGGACAGGGGGCTGTATTTT,CASSQDPRDRGLYF,TRBV4-2,.,TRBJ1-5,TRBD1
TGTGCCAGCAGTGGCGGGACTAGCGGGAGATCCCCAGATACGCAGTATTTT,CASSGGTSGRSPDTQYF,TRBV6-2/TRBV6-3,.,TRBJ2-3,TRBD2
TGTGCCAGCAGCTTAGGGGGGGTCACAGATACGCAGTATTTT,CASSLGGVTDTQYF,TRBV7-3,.,TRBJ2-3,TRBD2
TGTGCCAGCAGACAGGTCACAGATACGCAGTATTTT,CASRQVTDTQYF,TRBV25-1,.,TRBJ2-3,.
TGTGCCAGCAGTCCCCGGGGGGCTCACGGGGAGCTGTTTTTT,CASSPRGAHGELFF,TRBV2,.,TRBJ2-2,.
TGTGCCAGCAGCTCAGCCAGGGGTTCGGAGACCCAGTACTTC,CASSSARGSETQYF,TRBV11-2,.,TRBJ2-5,.
TGTGCCAGCAGCCCTGGGGGCGCAGATACGCAGTATTTT,CASSPGGADTQYF,TRBV7-3,.,TRBJ2-3,.
TGTGCCAGCAGTAGACAGATGAACACTGAAGCTTTCTTT,CASSRQMNTEAFF,TRBV6-6,.,TRBJ1-1,.
TGCGCCAGCAGTTTGGGGAGCACTGAAGCTTTCTTT,CASSLGSTEAFF,TRBV5-1,.,TRBJ1-1,.
TGTGCCAGCAGCGTAGGGGGCCGGGATTCACCCCTCCACTTT,CASSVGGRDSPLHF,TRBV9,.,TRBJ1-6,.
TGTGCCAGCAGCTTAGCAAGGATCGACAGGGGCACCCAGGCCCAGCATTTT,CASSLARIDRGTQAQHF,TRBV7-8,.,TRBJ1-5,TRBD1